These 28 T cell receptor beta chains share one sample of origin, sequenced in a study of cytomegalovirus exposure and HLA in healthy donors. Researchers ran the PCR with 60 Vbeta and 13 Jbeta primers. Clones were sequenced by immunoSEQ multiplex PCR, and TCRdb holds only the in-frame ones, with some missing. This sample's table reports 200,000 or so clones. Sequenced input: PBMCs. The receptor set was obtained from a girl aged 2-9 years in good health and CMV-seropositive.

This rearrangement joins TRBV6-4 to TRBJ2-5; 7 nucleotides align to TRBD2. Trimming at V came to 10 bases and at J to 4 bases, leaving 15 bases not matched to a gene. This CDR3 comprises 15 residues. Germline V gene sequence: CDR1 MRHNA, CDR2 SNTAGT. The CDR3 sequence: CANDWREWPLETQYF. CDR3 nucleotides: TGTGCCAACGACTGGCGGGAGTGGCCGCTAGAGACCCAGTACTTC.

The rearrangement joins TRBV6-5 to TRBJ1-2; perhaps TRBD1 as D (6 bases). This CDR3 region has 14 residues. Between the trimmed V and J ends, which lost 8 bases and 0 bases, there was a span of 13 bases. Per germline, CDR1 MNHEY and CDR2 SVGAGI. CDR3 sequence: CASLRGSANYGYTF. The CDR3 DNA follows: TGTGCCAGCCTCAGGGGATCGGCTAACTATGGCTACACCTTC.

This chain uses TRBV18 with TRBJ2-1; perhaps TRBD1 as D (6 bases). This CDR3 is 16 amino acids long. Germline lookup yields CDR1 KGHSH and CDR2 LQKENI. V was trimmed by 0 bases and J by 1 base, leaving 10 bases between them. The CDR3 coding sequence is TGTGCCAGCTCACCACCGCTAGGACAGTCCTACAATGAGCAGTTCTTC. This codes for CASSPPLGQSYNEQFF. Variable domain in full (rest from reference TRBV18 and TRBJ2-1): NAGVMQNPRHLVRRRGQEARLRCSPMKGHSHVYWYRQLPEEGLKFMVYLQKENIIDESGMPKERFSAEFPKEGPSILRIQQVVRGDSAAYFCASSPPLGQSYNEQFFGPGTRLTVL.

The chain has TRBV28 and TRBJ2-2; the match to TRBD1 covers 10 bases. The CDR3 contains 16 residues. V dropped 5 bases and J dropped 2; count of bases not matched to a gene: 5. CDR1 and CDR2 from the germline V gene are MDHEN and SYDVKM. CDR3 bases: TGTGCCAGCAGTGAGGACAGGGGGTCAAACACCGGGGAGCTGTTTTTT. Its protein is CASSEDRGSNTGELFF.

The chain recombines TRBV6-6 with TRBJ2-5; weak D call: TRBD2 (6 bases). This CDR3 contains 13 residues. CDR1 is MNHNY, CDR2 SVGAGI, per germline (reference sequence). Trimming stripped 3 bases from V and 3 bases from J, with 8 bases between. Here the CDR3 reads CASSYKREETQYF. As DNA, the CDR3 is TGTGCCAGCAGTTATAAGCGGGAAGAGACCCAGTACTTC.

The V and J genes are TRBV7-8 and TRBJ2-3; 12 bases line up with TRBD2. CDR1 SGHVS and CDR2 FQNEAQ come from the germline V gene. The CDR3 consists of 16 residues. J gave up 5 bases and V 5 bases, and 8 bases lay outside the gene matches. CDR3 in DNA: TGTGCCAGCAGCCCTAGCGGGAGGGCCAATGGAGATACGCAGTATTTT. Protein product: CASSPSGRANGDTQYF.

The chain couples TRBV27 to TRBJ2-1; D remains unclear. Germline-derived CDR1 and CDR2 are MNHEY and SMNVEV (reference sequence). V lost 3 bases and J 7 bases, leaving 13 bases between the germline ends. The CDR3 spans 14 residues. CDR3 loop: CASSLGAPRNEQFF. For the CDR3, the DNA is TGTGCCAGCAGTTTGGGCGCTCCCAGGAATGAGCAGTTCTTC.

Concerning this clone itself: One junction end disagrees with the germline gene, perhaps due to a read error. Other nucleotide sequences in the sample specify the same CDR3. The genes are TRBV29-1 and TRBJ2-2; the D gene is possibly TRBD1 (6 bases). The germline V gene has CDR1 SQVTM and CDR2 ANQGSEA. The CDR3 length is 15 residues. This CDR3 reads CSVESDRRISGELFF. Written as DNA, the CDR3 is TGCAGCGTTGAGTCGGACAGACGGATCTCCGGGGAGCTGTTCTTT.

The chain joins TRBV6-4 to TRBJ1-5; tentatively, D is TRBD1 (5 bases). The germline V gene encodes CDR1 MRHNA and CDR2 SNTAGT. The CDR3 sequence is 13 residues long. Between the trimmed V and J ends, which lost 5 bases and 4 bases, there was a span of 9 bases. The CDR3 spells CASSQEGNQPQHF. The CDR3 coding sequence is TGTGCCAGCAGTCAGGAGGGGAATCAGCCCCAGCATTTT.

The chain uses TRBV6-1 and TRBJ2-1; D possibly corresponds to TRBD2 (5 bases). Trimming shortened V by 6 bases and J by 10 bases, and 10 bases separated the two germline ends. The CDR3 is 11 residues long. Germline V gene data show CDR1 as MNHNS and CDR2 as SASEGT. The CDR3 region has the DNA TGTGCCAGCAGGGGAGTAGGGGAGCAGTTCTTC. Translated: CASRGVGEQFF.

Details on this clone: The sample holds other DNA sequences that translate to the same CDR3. Here the CDR3 DNA reads TGCAGCGTTGAGGGCGACAGGGTCGTTGATGGCTACACCTTC. This codes for CSVEGDRVVDGYTF. The chain has TRBV29-1 and TRBJ1-2; 7 positions match TRBD1. Germline V gene lookup returns CDR1 SQVTM and CDR2 ANQGSEA. This CDR3 comprises 14 residues. J lost 6 bases, V lost 3 bases, and 10 bases had no gene match.

Written as DNA, the CDR3 is TGTGCCAGCAGTTTAGACCTGACAGGCGAAAAACTGTTTTTT. This sequence encodes CASSLDLTGEKLFF. The chain is built from TRBV27 and TRBJ1-4, with D possibly being TRBD1 (6 bases). V lost 2 bases and J lost 8, with 12 bases in between. Per germline, CDR1 MNHEY and CDR2 SMNVEV (reference sequence). This CDR3 contains 14 residues.

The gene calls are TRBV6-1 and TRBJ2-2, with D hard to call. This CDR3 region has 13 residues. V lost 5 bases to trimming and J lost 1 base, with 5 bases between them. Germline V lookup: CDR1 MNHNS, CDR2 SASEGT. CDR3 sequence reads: CASSSGNTGELFF. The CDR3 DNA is TGTGCCAGCAGTTCAGGGAACACCGGGGAGCTGTTTTTT.

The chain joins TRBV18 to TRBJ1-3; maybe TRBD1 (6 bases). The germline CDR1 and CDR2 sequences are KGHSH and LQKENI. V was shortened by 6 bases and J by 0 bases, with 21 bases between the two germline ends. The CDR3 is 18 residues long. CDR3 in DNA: TGTGCCAGCTCGCCGGGGGGCAGCCCTATTTCCTCTGGAAACACCATATATTTT. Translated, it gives CASSPGGSPISSGNTIYF.

CDR3 DNA: TGTGCCAGCAACGCGGAGGATACCGTGGAGACCCAGTACTTC. Its translation: CASNAEDTVETQYF. V usage is TRBV7-8 and J usage is TRBJ2-5, with D perhaps TRBD2 (5 bases). Germline CDR1 SGHVS, CDR2 FQNEAQ. V was clipped by 7 bases and J by 5 bases, with 17 bases between them. This CDR3 region has 14 residues.

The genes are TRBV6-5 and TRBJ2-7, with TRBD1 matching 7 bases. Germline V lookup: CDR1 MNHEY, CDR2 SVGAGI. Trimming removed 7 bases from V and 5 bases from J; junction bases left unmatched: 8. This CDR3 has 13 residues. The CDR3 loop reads CASMRTGWNEQYF. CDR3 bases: TGTGCCAGCATGCGGACAGGCTGGAACGAGCAGTACTTC.

This CDR3 is CASSLEGTGVYNEQFF. The CDR3 DNA is TGTGCCAGCAGCTTAGAAGGGACTGGCGTATACAATGAGCAGTTCTTC. The V gene is TRBV11-3, the J gene TRBJ2-1; D perhaps matches TRBD2 (6 bases). In germline, CDR1 is SGHNT, CDR2 YENEEA. The CDR3 extends over 16 amino acids. V was clipped by 0 bases and J by 4 bases, with 13 bases between them. Supplemented by reference TRBV11-3 and TRBJ2-1, the full variable domain reads EAGVVQSPRYKIIEKKQPVAFWCNPISGHNTLYWYLQNLGQGPELLIRYENEEAVDDSQLPKDRFSAERLKGVDSTLKIQPAELGDSAVYLCASSLEGTGVYNEQFFGPGTRLTVL.

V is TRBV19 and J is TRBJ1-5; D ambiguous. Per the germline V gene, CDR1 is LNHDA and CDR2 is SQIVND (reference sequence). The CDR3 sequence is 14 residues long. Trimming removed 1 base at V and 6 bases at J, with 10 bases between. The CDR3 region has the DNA TGTGCCAGTAGTATAGTACCAGACACTCAGCCCCAGCATTTT. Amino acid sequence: CASSIVPDTQPQHF.

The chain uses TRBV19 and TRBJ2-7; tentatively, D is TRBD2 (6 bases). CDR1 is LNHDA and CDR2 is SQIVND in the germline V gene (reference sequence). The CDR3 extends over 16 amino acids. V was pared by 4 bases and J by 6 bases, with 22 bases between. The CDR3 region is CASSRMVTSNFAEQYF. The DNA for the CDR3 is TGTGCCAGTAGTAGGATGGTCACTAGCAATTTCGCCGAGCAGTACTTC.

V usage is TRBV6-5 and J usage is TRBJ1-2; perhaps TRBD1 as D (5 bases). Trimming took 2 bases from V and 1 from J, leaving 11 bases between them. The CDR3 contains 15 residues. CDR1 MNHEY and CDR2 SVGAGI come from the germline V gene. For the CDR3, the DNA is TGTGCCAGCAGTTACGGTGGGGCCGATAACTATGGCTACACCTTC. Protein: CASSYGGADNYGYTF.

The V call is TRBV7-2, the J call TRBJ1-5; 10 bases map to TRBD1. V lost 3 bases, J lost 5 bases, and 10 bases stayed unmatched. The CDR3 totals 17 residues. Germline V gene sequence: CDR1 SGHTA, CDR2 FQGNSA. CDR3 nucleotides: TGTGCCAGCAGCTTCATTCCCGGGACAGGGGACGATCAGCCCCAGCATTTT. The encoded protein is CASSFIPGTGDDQPQHF.

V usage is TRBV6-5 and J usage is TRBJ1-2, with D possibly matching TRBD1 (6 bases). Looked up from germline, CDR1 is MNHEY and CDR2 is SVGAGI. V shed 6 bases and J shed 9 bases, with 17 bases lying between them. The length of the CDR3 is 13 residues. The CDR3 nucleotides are TGTGCCAGCAGCCGCACGACAGGTTTTCGCTACACCTTC. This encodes CASSRTTGFRYTF.

The CDR3 is CASSQTGNTEAFF. In DNA form, the CDR3 reads TGTGCCAGCAGCCAAACGGGGAACACTGAAGCTTTCTTT. V and J are TRBV14 and TRBJ1-1; D is unclear. Trimming shortened V by 2 bases and J by 1 base, and 5 bases separated the two germline ends. The CDR3 loop spans 13 amino acids. In germline, CDR1 is SGHDN, CDR2 FVKESK.

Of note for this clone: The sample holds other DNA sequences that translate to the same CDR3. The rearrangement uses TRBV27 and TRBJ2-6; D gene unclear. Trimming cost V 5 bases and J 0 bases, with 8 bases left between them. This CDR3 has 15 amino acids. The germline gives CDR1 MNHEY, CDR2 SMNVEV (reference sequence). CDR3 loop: CASSPDSSGANVLTF. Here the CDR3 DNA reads TGTGCCAGCAGTCCCGACTCCTCTGGGGCCAACGTCCTGACTTTC.

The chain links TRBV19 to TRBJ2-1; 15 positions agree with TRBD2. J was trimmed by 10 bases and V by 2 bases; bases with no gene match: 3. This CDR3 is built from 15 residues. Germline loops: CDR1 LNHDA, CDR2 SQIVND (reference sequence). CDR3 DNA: TGTGCCAGTAGTATAAGGACTAGCGGGAGGGGGGAGCAGTTCTTC. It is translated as CASSIRTSGRGEQFF.

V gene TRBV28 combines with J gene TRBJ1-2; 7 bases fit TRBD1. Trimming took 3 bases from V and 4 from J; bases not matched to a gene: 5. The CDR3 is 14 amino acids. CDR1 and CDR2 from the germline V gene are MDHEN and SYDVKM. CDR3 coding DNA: TGTGCCAGCAGTTTCCCGACAGGGACCTATGGCTACACCTTC. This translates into CASSFPTGTYGYTF.

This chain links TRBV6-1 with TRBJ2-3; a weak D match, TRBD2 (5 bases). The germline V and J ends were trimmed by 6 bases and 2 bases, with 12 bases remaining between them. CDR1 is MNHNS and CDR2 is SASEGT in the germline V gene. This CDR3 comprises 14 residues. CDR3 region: CASRPTIPTDTQYF. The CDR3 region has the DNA TGTGCCAGCAGACCGACTATACCCACAGATACGCAGTATTTT.

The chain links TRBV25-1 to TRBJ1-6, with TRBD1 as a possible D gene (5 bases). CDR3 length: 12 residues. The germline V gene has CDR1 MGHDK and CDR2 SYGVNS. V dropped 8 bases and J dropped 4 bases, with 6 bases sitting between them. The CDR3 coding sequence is TGTGCCAGCGGGACTTATAATTCACCCCTCCACTTT. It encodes CASGTYNSPLHF.